A selection of T cell receptor beta chains follows, all from one sample in a study of shared clonotypes between healthy human individuals. Sequencing used immunoSEQ multiplex PCR; TCRdb keeps in-frame clones, though not all of them. The sample has about 2 million clones; about 95% are singletons. Sequenced sample: naive CD8+ T cells sorted from blood. The receptors here all came from a man younger than 35 in good health. CDR3s include the opening cysteine and the closing phenylalanine or tryptophan. D genes are given only for firm matches.

V	D	J	DNA	CDR3
TRBV4-2	.	TRBJ2-7	TGTGCCAGCAGCCAAGAGACTGGCTCGGGGTACGAGCAGTACTTC	CASSQETGSGYEQYF
TRBV5-6	.	TRBJ1-2	TGTGCCAGCAGCTTGTCAGGCGGCAATCTCTATGGCTACACCTTC	CASSLSGGNLYGYTF
TRBV5-6	TRBD2	TRBJ2-7	TGTGCCAGCAGCCCCGGACTAGCGGTTTCCTACGAGCAGTACTTC	CASSPGLAVSYEQYF
TRBV11-2	.	TRBJ2-3	TGTGCCAGCAGCTTAGTTAAGGGGGTTACAGATACGCAGTATTTT	CASSLVKGVTDTQYF
TRBV6-6	TRBD1	TRBJ2-2	TGTGCCAGCAGTTACTCGACAGGGAGCACCGGGGAGCTGTTTTTT	CASSYSTGSTGELFF
TRBV4-1	.	TRBJ1-2	TGCGCCAGCAGCCCGGGAGGGGGTAACTATGGCTACACCTTC	CASSPGGGNYGYTF
TRBV27	.	TRBJ2-1	TGTGCCAGCAAGGAGAGCTCTTCCTACAATGAGCAGTTCTTC	CASKESSSYNEQFF
TRBV30	.	TRBJ2-7	TGTGCCTGGAGTGGAACAGGAGCCGAGCAGTACTTC	CAWSGTGAEQYF
TRBV9	.	TRBJ1-4	TGTGCCAGCAGCGTGACGGGGAAGATTAATGAAAAACTGTTTTTT	CASSVTGKINEKLFF
TRBV5-1	.	TRBJ1-1	TGCGCCAGCAGCGGAACCGGGGCCGGCACTGAAGCTTTCTTT	CASSGTGAGTEAFF
TRBV6-5	.	TRBJ2-1	TGTGCCAGCAGTTACTTGGACAGCACCTCCGAGCAGTTCTTC	CASSYLDSTSEQFF
TRBV5-4	TRBD2	TRBJ2-3	TGTGCCAGCAGCTTACGCGGGGGGAGCACAGATACGCAGTATTTT	CASSLRGGSTDTQYF
TRBV5-4	TRBD1	TRBJ1-3	TGTGCCAGCAGCTACCCGGACAGGGATGGAAACACCATATATTTT	CASSYPDRDGNTIYF
TRBV6-1	TRBD1	TRBJ2-7	TGTGCCAGCACACAGGGGGCACGTTACGAGCAGTACTTC	CASTQGARYEQYF
TRBV6-5	.	TRBJ2-3	TGTGCCAGCAGTTACTCGACTCTGGGGGTGGCAGATACGCAGTATTTT	CASSYSTLGVADTQYF
TRBV4-1	.	TRBJ1-1	TGCGCCGTATCGCCGGGACCGCAGATGGCTGAAGCTTTCTTT	CAVSPGPQMAEAFF
TRBV7-8	.	TRBJ1-4	TGTGCCAGCAGCTTAGGGGCGAATGAAAAACTGTTTTTT	CASSLGANEKLFF
TRBV5-1	.	TRBJ2-7	TGCGCCAGCAGCTACGGGTTCGAGGGCTACGAGCAGTACTTC	CASSYGFEGYEQYF
TRBV29-1	TRBD2	TRBJ2-3	TGCAGCGTTTCCGGGACTAGCGGGGGAATCAGCACAGATACGCAGTATTTT	CSVSGTSGGISTDTQYF